This T cell receptor beta chain comes out of a study of technical replicates of blood from a few donors. Data came from immunoSEQ multiplex PCR; TCRdb stores just in-frame clones and leaves some out. The top ten clones hold roughly 0.4% of a sample with approximately 81,000 clones, 90% to 96% of them seen once. V was pared by 4 bases and J by 0 bases, with 6 bases of the junction left unmatched. The V gene's germline CDR1 is MNHEY and CDR2 SVGAGI. The CDR3 totals 16 residues. The chain uses TRBV6-5 and TRBJ1-3, with 7 bases identical to TRBD1. This receptor was identified in a human donor in good health. Sequencing was performed on T cells isolated from PBMCs. DNA of the CDR3: TGTGCCAGCAGTTCACAGGGGTCCAACTCTGGAAACACCATATATTTT. This translates into CASSSQGSNSGNTIYF.